Given below is one TCR beta chain in context. Method: immunoSEQ multiplex PCR; TCRdb's copy keeps in-frame clones and lacks some. The table lists some 4,700 clones, 60% to 85% of them singletons. This entry belongs to a study of chemoradiotherapy in HPV16-positive cancers. Trimming left V 7 bases short and J 4 bases short, with 8 bases between. Germline V gene data show CDR1 as MNHNS and CDR2 as SASEGT. The CDR3 extends over 12 amino acids. The material sequenced was tumor tissue, taken from a patient who underwent chemoradiotherapy. The sequence derives from a human donor with HPV-associated anogenital cancer. The chain recombines TRBV6-1 with TRBJ1-3; D is unclear. In DNA, the CDR3 is TGTGCCAGCAAACGCGAAGGAAACACCATATATTTT. Residues: CASKREGNTIYF.